The 27 T cell receptor beta chains presented below share a single source sample, sequenced in a study of cytomegalovirus exposure and HLA in healthy donors. The study ran its PCR with 60 Vbeta and 13 Jbeta primers. Data came from immunoSEQ multiplex PCR; TCRdb stores just in-frame clones and leaves some out. In the table there are 150,000 to 200,000 clones, around 79% of which are singletons. The sequenced material came from PBMCs. The receptors here all came from a woman between 35 and 50 years old in good health and CMV-seropositive.

The chain recombines TRBV2 with TRBJ2-1, with D unclear. The germline CDR1 and CDR2 sequences are SNHLY and FYNNEI. CDR3 size: 12 residues. V gave up 5 bases and J gave up 9 bases, with 11 bases separating them. The CDR3 DNA sequence: TGTGCCAGCAGTATTCTAGGAGCTGAGCAGTTCTTC. This encodes CASSILGAEQFF. The full variable domain, in which reference TRBV2 and TRBJ2-1 provide the parts outside the CDR3, is EPEVTQTPSHQVTQMGQEVILRCVPISNHLYFYWYRQILGQKVEFLVSFYNNEISEKSEIFDDQFSVERPDGSNFTLKIRSTKLEDSAMYFCASSILGAEQFFGPGTRLTVL.

V gene TRBV5-1 combines with J gene TRBJ2-7; TRBD1 agrees at 8 bases. The V gene's germline CDR1 is SGHRS and CDR2 YFSETQ. The CDR3 contains 16 residues. After removal of 7 bases from V and 0 bases from J, the junction contained 12 bases not matched to a gene. The CDR3 here is CASGDARTGTSYEQYF. The CDR3, as DNA: TGCGCCAGCGGCGATGCAAGGACAGGGACCTCCTACGAGCAGTACTTC.

The J gene is TRBJ2-7, the V gene TRBV2, with a possible D match to TRBD1 (5 bases). The CDR3 is made up of 14 amino acids. V lost 7 bases, J lost 5 bases, and 18 bases lay in between. Germline V gives CDR1 SNHLY, CDR2 FYNNEI. The CDR3 bases are TGTGCCAGCACCCAAGTCGGCAGGGTGAACGAGCAGTACTTC. Its translation: CASTQVGRVNEQYF.

V usage is TRBV7-9 and J usage is TRBJ2-2; D is undetermined. Trimming shortened V by 1 base and J by 1 base, and 7 bases separated the two germline ends. Germline loops: CDR1 SEHNR, CDR2 FQNEAQ (reference sequence). This CDR3 spans 15 amino acids. The CDR3 is CASSLESGNTGELFF. CDR3 sequence (DNA): TGTGCCAGCAGCTTAGAATCAGGGAACACCGGGGAGCTGTTTTTT.

The table lists this clone with a count of one. The rearrangement uses TRBV4-1 and TRBJ2-1; 12 bases agree with TRBD2. V shed 4 bases and J 9 bases; nucleotides not matched to a gene: 16. The CDR3 covers 18 residues. CDR1 and CDR2 (germline): MGHRA, YSYEKL. As DNA, the CDR3 is TGCGCCAGCAGCCGATCCGGGGCTAGCGGGAGGGTAGTGAGTGAGCAGTTCTTC. Its protein product is CASSRSGASGRVVSEQFF.

This chain links TRBV5-1 with TRBJ2-5; TRBD1 matches 8 bases. The J call may not be correct, given that the DNA end is closer to TRBJ2-7. The CDR3 has 14 amino acids. CDR1 and CDR2 (germline): SGHRS, YFSETQ. Here the CDR3 reads CASRPTGDSYEQYF. In DNA, the CDR3 is TGCGCCAGCAGGCCGACAGGGGACTCCTACGAGCAGTACTTC.

The chain combines TRBV29-1 with TRBJ2-3, with 12 bases identical to TRBD2. Germline CDR1 SQVTM, CDR2 ANQGSEA. The J segment lost 4 bases and the V segment lost 6 bases, leaving 8 bases of the junction unmatched. This CDR3 is built from 15 residues. CDR3 DNA sequence: TGCAGCGTAGCTTCTAGCGGGGGGGCGGCAGATACGCAGTATTTT. Amino acid sequence: CSVASSGGAADTQYF.

The chain recombines TRBV25-1 with TRBJ2-7; D call uncertain. Deletions cut 5 bases from V and 5 bases from J, with 7 bases between. This CDR3 comprises 11 residues. Germline values: CDR1 MGHDK, CDR2 SYGVNS. In DNA form, the CDR3 reads TGTGCCAGCAGTCTTGTAAACGAGCAGTACTTC. Amino acid sequence: CASSLVNEQYF.

This chain connects TRBV7-6 to TRBJ1-6; 7 positions match TRBD1. The junction had 9 bases not matched to a gene; V was cut back by 5 bases and J by 8 bases. This CDR3 spans 15 amino acids. Looked up from germline, CDR1 is SGHVS and CDR2 is FNYEAQ. CDR3 amino acids: CASSARQGWDSPLHF. In DNA, the CDR3 is TGTGCCAGCAGCGCCCGACAGGGCTGGGATTCACCCCTCCACTTT.

The rearrangement uses TRBV7-2 and TRBJ2-5; 7 nucleotides match TRBD2. This CDR3 is built from 13 residues. Germline lookup yields CDR1 SGHTA and CDR2 FQGNSA. V was pared by 3 bases and J by 4 bases, with 2 bases of the junction left unmatched. The CDR3 loop is CASSFRTRETQYF. CDR3 nucleotide sequence: TGTGCCAGCAGCTTCCGGACTAGAGAGACCCAGTACTTC.

The rearrangement links TRBV10-3 to TRBJ2-7; 7 bases align to TRBD1. Losses at the gene ends were 7 bases for V and 5 bases for J; bases not matched to a gene: 11. The germline V gene has CDR1 ENHRY and CDR2 SYGVKD. The CDR3 loop spans 14 amino acids. The DNA for the CDR3 is TGTGCCATCAAGCAAGGGACAGCCCCCAACGAGCAGTACTTC. This sequence encodes CAIKQGTAPNEQYF.

V gene TRBV2 combines with J gene TRBJ2-1, with 7 bases lining up with TRBD1. Germline V CDR1 and CDR2: SNHLY, FYNNEI. The CDR3 runs 15 residues. The J segment lost 4 bases and the V segment lost 6 bases, leaving 9 bases of the junction unmatched. CDR3 bases: TGTGCCAGCAGACTCGACAGGGAGAGTTACAATGAGCAGTTCTTC. Protein: CASRLDRESYNEQFF. The full variable domain, its missing parts supplied by reference TRBV2 and TRBJ2-1, is EPEVTQTPSHQVTQMGQEVILRCVPISNHLYFYWYRQILGQKVEFLVSFYNNEISEKSEIFDDQFSVERPDGSNFTLKIRSTKLEDSAMYFCASRLDRESYNEQFFGPGTRLTVL.

The genes are TRBV6-1 and TRBJ2-1; 8 positions match TRBD2. The V segment lost 3 bases and the J segment 3 bases; nucleotides outside the gene matches: 7. Looked up from germline, CDR1 is MNHNS and CDR2 is SASEGT. The CDR3 loop spans 16 amino acids. CDR3 sequence reads: CASSDAGTSFYNEQFF. CDR3 nucleotides: TGTGCCAGCAGTGATGCCGGGACTAGTTTCTACAATGAGCAGTTCTTC.

The chain is built from TRBV28 and TRBJ1-1, with a tentative D call TRBD1 (5 bases). The germline V gene encodes CDR1 MDHEN and CDR2 SYDVKM. Trimming took off 6 bases at V and 5 bases at J, with 19 bases between the two ends. The CDR3 runs 15 residues. The DNA of the CDR3 is TGTGCCAGCAGGGGGTTGAAAGGCGGGGGGACTGAAGCTTTCTTT. Amino acids: CASRGLKGGGTEAFF.

V and J are TRBV2 and TRBJ2-7; weak D call: TRBD1 (5 bases). The CDR3 loop spans 12 amino acids. V was clipped by 6 bases and J by 6 bases, with 12 bases between them. The germline V gene encodes CDR1 SNHLY and CDR2 FYNNEI. As DNA, the CDR3 is TGTGCCAGCAGAGACGACAGTTCCGAGCAGTACTTC. Residues: CASRDDSSEQYF.

CDR3 sequence reads: CASSLTSGSIYNEQFF. CDR3 sequence (DNA): TGTGCCAGCAGCTTGACTAGCGGGAGTATATACAATGAGCAGTTCTTC. The V and J genes are TRBV5-8 and TRBJ2-1, with TRBD2 matching 11 bases. CDR1 SGHTS and CDR2 YDEGEE come from the germline V gene. The CDR3 is 16 amino acids. Germline trimming cut 1 base from V and 4 bases from J; bases unmatched to any gene: 4.

This chain connects TRBV19 to TRBJ2-1; D is perhaps TRBD1 (6 bases). CDR1 LNHDA and CDR2 SQIVND come from the germline V gene (reference sequence). This CDR3 region has 13 residues. V was cut by 3 bases and J by 8 bases, with 11 bases left in between. CDR3 in amino acids: CASSIKQGHEQFF. The CDR3 nucleotides are TGTGCCAGTAGTATTAAACAGGGTCATGAGCAGTTCTTC.

The count of this clone is one. The chain uses TRBV6-5 and TRBJ1-1, with D hard to call. The CDR3 has 13 amino acids. V was shortened by 10 bases and J by 0 bases, with 12 bases between the two germline ends. The V gene's germline CDR1 is MNHEY and CDR2 SVGAGI. CDR3 DNA: TGTGCCACCCGACTGGTTCTGAACACTGAAGCTTTCTTT. This encodes CATRLVLNTEAFF.

The chain carries TRBV2 and TRBJ2-7, with D maybe TRBD1 (5 bases). Germline V gene data show CDR1 as SNHLY and CDR2 as FYNNEI. CDR3 length: 15 amino acids. V dropped 6 bases and J dropped 3 bases, with 18 bases sitting between them. CDR3 amino acids: CASSYPFQGSYEQYF. In DNA, the CDR3 is TGTGCCAGCAGCTATCCCTTTCAGGGTAGCTACGAGCAGTACTTC.

The chain carries TRBV7-9 and TRBJ1-6; tentatively, D is TRBD1 (5 bases). Per the germline V gene, CDR1 is SEHNR and CDR2 is FQNEAQ (reference sequence). Trimming took 2 bases from V and 2 from J, leaving 13 bases between them. This CDR3 is 17 amino acids long. Here the CDR3 reads CASSLLKGPTYNSPLHF. In DNA form, the CDR3 reads TGTGCCAGCAGCTTATTAAAGGGGCCGACCTATAATTCACCCCTCCACTTT. The full variable domain, its missing parts supplied by reference TRBV7-9 and TRBJ1-6, is DTGVSQNPRHKITKRGQNVTFRCDPISEHNRLYWYRQTLGQGPEFLTYFQNEAQLEKSRLLSDRFSAERPKGSFSTLEIQRTEQGDSAMYLCASSLLKGPTYNSPLHFGNGTRLTVT.

This chain links TRBV29-1 with TRBJ2-7, with D possibly matching TRBD1 (7 bases). Germline CDR1 and CDR2: SQVTM and ANQGSEA. There are 15 residues in the CDR3. Trimming stripped 2 bases from V and 1 base from J, with 15 bases between. CDR3 residues: CSVELRGAQSYEQYF. CDR3 sequence (DNA): TGCAGCGTTGAACTCAGGGGGGCCCAATCCTACGAGCAGTACTTC.

The chain is built from TRBV4-1 and TRBJ1-1, with TRBD1 matching over 7 bases. The CDR3 totals 15 residues. Germline trimming cut 1 base from V and 2 bases from J; bases unmatched to any gene: 4. In germline, CDR1 is MGHRA, CDR2 YSYEKL. The CDR3 nucleotides are TGCGCCAGCAGCCAAGTTGGGACAGTTAACACTGAAGCTTTCTTT. This encodes CASSQVGTVNTEAFF.

This chain's CDR3 is CASSQDGAGNYGYTF. CDR3 sequence (DNA): TGCGCCAGCAGCCAAGATGGGGCAGGCAACTATGGCTACACCTTC. The gene calls are TRBV4-3 and TRBJ1-2, with a tentative D call TRBD1 (5 bases). V shed 0 bases and J shed 2 bases, with 10 bases lying between them. Germline assignment: CDR1 LGHNA and CDR2 YSLEER. CDR3 length: 15 residues.

The chain recombines TRBV9 with TRBJ2-3; 7 bases map to TRBD1. This CDR3 comprises 14 residues. CDR1 is SGDLS, CDR2 YYNGEE, per germline. The ends lost 2 bases at V and 4 bases at J; junction bases unmatched: 4. The CDR3 loop reads CASSVGTAADTQYF. The CDR3 DNA sequence: TGTGCCAGCAGCGTCGGGACAGCGGCAGATACGCAGTATTTT.

The table lists this clone with a few counts. This sequence joins TRBV6-5 and TRBJ2-7; 8 bases line up with TRBD1. V lost 4 bases to trimming and J lost 0 bases; unmatched junction nucleotides: 5. Germline values: CDR1 MNHEY, CDR2 SVGAGI. This CDR3 contains 15 residues. Written as DNA, the CDR3 is TGTGCCAGCAGTTTATCAGGGGGCAGCTCCTACGAGCAGTACTTC. This codes for CASSLSGGSSYEQYF.

Remarks on this clone: Other DNA sequences of this sample code for an identical CDR3. V is TRBV11-2 and J is TRBJ2-3; D unresolved. V lost 4 bases, J lost 0 bases, and 2 bases lay in between. The CDR3 extends over 12 amino acids. Germline V gene data show CDR1 as SGHAT and CDR2 as FQNNGV. CDR3 sequence (DNA): TGTGCCAGCAGCTCAAGCACAGATACGCAGTATTTT. As protein: CASSSSTDTQYF.

The chain joins TRBV10-3 to TRBJ2-2; D perhaps matches TRBD2 (6 bases). Germline V gene sequence: CDR1 ENHRY, CDR2 SYGVKD. CDR3 length equals 13 residues. V lost 9 bases and J lost 4, with 12 bases in between. Here the CDR3 reads CAMIRDSTGELFF. The CDR3 coding sequence is TGTGCCATGATCCGGGACTCCACCGGGGAGCTGTTTTTT.